The present TCR beta chain was sequenced within a study of T cell responses to AZD1222 COVID-19 vaccine. About the study: Second-dose groups at about 4 or about 12 weeks were pooled. General study findings and limits: Spike was spanned by vaccine-associated CD4 TCRs, which were dominant at 160-218 and 743-854. White British donors predominated, females outnumbered males, and clonal diversity was possibly underestimated. Among spike-specific TCRs, nearly half reportedly target unmutated variant regions.

Clones were sequenced by immunoSEQ multiplex PCR, and TCRdb holds only the in-frame ones, with some missing. Of over 150,000 clones listed, 88% are singletons. This clone was seen just once. As yet, its antigen is unknown. This CDR3 contains 14 residues. Germline V lookup: CDR1 LGHDT, CDR2 YNNKEL (reference sequence). V dropped 3 bases and J dropped 0 bases, with 8 bases sitting between them. This specimen consisted of peripheral blood, obtained on day 0 of AZD1222 vaccination. The clonotype comes from an adult in good health. J is TRBJ1-1 and V is TRBV3-1 (or the pseudogene TRBV3-2); D is possibly TRBD1 (5 bases). DNA of the CDR3: TGTGCCAGCAGCCAGGGGACTGTGAACACTGAAGCTTTCTTT. It translates to CASSQGTVNTEAFF.